This section outlines one TCR beta chain sequence together with its context. The antigen remains unidentified. The data are from a study of blood T cells in healthy people across ages. Combining a sample-barcoded 5' primer with a J-beta primer mix, a second PCR ran for 7 to 11 cycles. TCRdb re-analysed the 5' RACE reads in MiXCR, keeping a single row per CDR3 protein. The sample yields under 1,100,000 distinct CDR3 sequences, 20% to 25% seen once. The CDR3 has 17 residues. With V trimmed by 0 bases and J by 4 bases, 5 bases remained unmatched. Germline CDR1 is LGHNA and CDR2 is YSLEER. General study points: With donor CMV status unknown, expanded clonotype changes were possibly confounded.

These data were also filed under a second study, of T cells of mothers and their children.

The chain is built from TRBV4-3 and TRBJ2-2; TRBD2 matches 10 bases. This receptor was identified in a girl aged 2-10 years in good health. Specimen: blood. The DNA of the CDR3 is TGCGCCAGCAGCCAAGATCGGGTAGCGGGGGGCACCGGGGAGCTGTTTTTT. Translation: CASSQDRVAGGTGELFF.